This entry lists 4 T cell receptor beta chains sequenced from one sample in a study of T-cell reconstitution after alpha-beta-depleted transplantation in children. Unique molecular identifiers were incorporated during preparation of the TCRbeta library. TCRdb recomputed calls from the PCR reads with MiXCR, one row per CDR3 protein. The data contain fewer than 700,000 distinct CDR3 sequences, 10% to 15% of them singletons. Sample: PBMCs, mostly from graft donor cells, taken 360 days after TCRalphabeta/CD19-depleted stem cell transplant. Receptor source: a male patient younger than 18 who had a stem cell transplant for acute myeloid leukemia, so the T cells may come from the graft donor.

The rearrangement joins TRBV15 to TRBJ1-3, with D possibly TRBD1 on 5 matching bases. This CDR3 is built from 16 residues. Germline V gene sequence: CDR1 LNHNV, CDR2 YYDKDF (reference sequence). The V and J ends lost 1 base and 4 bases respectively, with 14 bases between them. The CDR3 DNA is TGTGCCACCAGCAGAGTATCGGGACGTGGAGGAAACACCATATATTTT. Encoded protein: CATSRVSGRGGNTIYF.

The table lists this clonotype with a few counts. V and J are TRBV6-5 and TRBJ2-5; TRBD1 or TRBD2 may be the D gene (6 bases each). The CDR3 is 14 amino acids. Deletions cut 3 bases from V and 1 base from J, with 9 bases between. Germline values: CDR1 MNHEY, CDR2 SVGAGI. The CDR3 DNA sequence: TGTGCCAGCAGTTATTCGGGGGCCCAAGAGACCCAGTACTTC. It yields the protein CASSYSGAQETQYF.

The CDR3 region has the DNA TGCAGTGCTAGAAGCAGGGGGATTGATGGCTACACCTTC. This gives the protein CSARSRGIDGYTF. The V gene is TRBV20-1, the J gene TRBJ1-2; 7 bases agree with TRBD1. The germline V gene has CDR1 DFQATT and CDR2 SNEGSKA (reference sequence). The length of the CDR3 is 13 residues. J was trimmed by 6 bases and V by 2 bases; bases with no gene match: 6.

This chain connects TRBV7-9 to TRBJ2-1; D may be TRBD2 (6 bases). From germline, CDR1 is SEHNR and CDR2 FQNEAQ (reference sequence). V lost 8 bases, J lost 4 bases, and 12 bases lay in between. The CDR3 totals 13 residues. The CDR3 DNA reads as TGTGCCAGCGGGGTAGCGGAGTACAATGAGCAGTTCTTC. Amino acid sequence: CASGVAEYNEQFF.